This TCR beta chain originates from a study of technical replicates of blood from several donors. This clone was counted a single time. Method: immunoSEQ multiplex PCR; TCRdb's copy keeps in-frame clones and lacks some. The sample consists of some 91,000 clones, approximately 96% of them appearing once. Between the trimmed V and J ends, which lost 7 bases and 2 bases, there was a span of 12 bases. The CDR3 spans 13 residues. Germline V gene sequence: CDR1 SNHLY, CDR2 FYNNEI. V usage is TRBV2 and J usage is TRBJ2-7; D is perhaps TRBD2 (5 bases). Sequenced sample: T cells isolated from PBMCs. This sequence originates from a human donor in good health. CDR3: CASTFGVPYEQYF. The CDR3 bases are TGTGCCAGCACTTTCGGGGTTCCCTACGAGCAGTACTTC.